The 21 T cell receptor beta chains in this list originate from one sample, sequenced in a study of T cell repertoires in cytomegalovirus infection. TCRdb re-called the reads with MiXCR, one entry per CDR3 protein. The sample lists around 94,000 distinct CDR3 sequences, about 17% occurring once. The sample comprised PBMCs. The receptors come from a human donor in good health (CMV status not recorded). Some clones in this sample may be carry-over from other donors' samples.

This chain connects TRBV11-2 to TRBJ1-1, with TRBD1 identical over 11 bases. Trimming at V came to 5 bases and at J to 6 bases, leaving 8 bases not matched to a gene. The CDR3 is made up of 15 amino acids. CDR1 is SGHAT, CDR2 FQNNGV, per germline. Written as DNA, the CDR3 is TGTGCCAGCAGCCTTTGGGGGGACAGGGGGGCTGAAGCTTTCTTT. This codes for CASSLWGDRGAEAFF.

Regarding this clonotype: A much larger clonotype is one base distant, so this may be a read error. The conserved closing phenylalanine or tryptophan is absent in this CDR3, likely reflecting a read error. V usage is TRBV7-2 and J usage is TRBJ2-7; D may be TRBD2 (6 bases). Trimming cost V 1 base and J 6 bases, with 13 bases left between them. Germline V gene sequence: CDR1 SGHTA, CDR2 FQGNSA. The CDR3 length is 14 residues. CDR3 coding DNA: TGTGCCAGCAGCTTAGATCGAGGAGGGTTCGAGCAGTACTTG. Translated: CASSLDRGGFEQYL.

The CDR3, as DNA: TGTGCCAGCAGCTTCTCGGGGAGGGCTGAAGCTTTCTTT. Protein: CASSFSGRAEAFF. The V call is TRBV7-8, the J call TRBJ1-1; D remains unclear. This CDR3 has 13 amino acids. Germline CDR1 SGHVS, CDR2 FQNEAQ. With 3 bases removed from V and 6 bases from J, the gap between germline ends came to 11 bases. Together with reference TRBV7-8 and TRBJ1-1, the CDR3 gives the full variable domain: GAGVSQSPRYKVAKRGQDVALRCDPISGHVSLFWYQQALGQGPEFLTYFQNEAQLDKSGLPSDRFFAERPEGSVSTLKIQRTQQEDSAVYLCASSFSGRAEAFFGQGTRLTVV.

With regard to this clonotype: This may be a read error: a much more frequent sequence differs by one nucleotide. This chain's CDR3 is CASSLAGLMVELFF. The CDR3 coding sequence is TGTGCCAGCAGCTTAGCAGGGCTGATGGTGGAGCTGTTTTTT. V usage is TRBV7-2 and J usage is TRBJ2-2, with D unclear. The CDR3 sequence is 14 residues long. Trimming took off 0 bases at V and 10 bases at J, with 12 bases between the two ends. The germline V gene has CDR1 SGHTA and CDR2 FQGNSA.

This clonotype was seen a handful of times. The chain recombines TRBV30 with TRBJ1-1, with unresolved D. The CDR3 sequence is 11 residues long. Germline CDR1 is GTSNPN and CDR2 is SVGIG (reference sequence). V lost 2 bases to trimming and J lost 7 bases, with 8 bases between them. This CDR3 is CAWSSTFEAFF. In DNA, the CDR3 is TGTGCCTGGAGTTCTACGTTTGAAGCTTTCTTT.

In this sample, this clonotype turned up once. The chain combines TRBV6-5 with TRBJ1-2; D is unclear. The CDR3 is made up of 12 amino acids. V shed 2 bases and J shed 9 bases, with 10 bases lying between them. Germline V CDR1 and CDR2: MNHEY, SVGAGI. CDR3 residues: CASSYRGARYTF. The CDR3 nucleotides read TGTGCCAGCAGTTACCGGGGTGCGCGCTACACCTTC.

This clonotype was detected only a few times. The chain combines TRBV19 with TRBJ2-7; D is uncertain. This CDR3 is built from 15 residues. Trimming removed 3 bases at V and 0 bases at J, with 12 bases between. Germline assignment: CDR1 LNHDA and CDR2 SQIVND (reference sequence). CDR3 sequence: CASSIGIERSYEQYF. Here the CDR3 DNA reads TGTGCCAGTAGTATTGGAATCGAACGCTCCTACGAGCAGTACTTC.

V is TRBV20-1 and J is TRBJ2-3; D may be TRBD2 (7 bases). The CDR3 runs 16 residues. Germline V gene sequence: CDR1 DFQATT, CDR2 SNEGSKA (reference sequence). Trimming pared 4 bases from V and 2 bases from J, leaving 19 bases between. CDR3 protein: CSAKGGSGGLTDTQYF. CDR3 DNA: TGCAGTGCTAAGGGGGGGTCGGGCGGCCTCACAGATACGCAGTATTTT.

This clonotype has only a few counts. This chain links TRBV6-4 with TRBJ2-1; TRBD2 matches at 10 bases. Trimming removed 5 bases from V and 9 bases from J; junction bases left unmatched: 7. This CDR3 comprises 14 residues. Germline CDR1 MRHNA, CDR2 SNTAGT. CDR3 loop: CASSRQRGGPEQFF. The CDR3 DNA follows: TGTGCCAGCAGTCGCCAGCGGGGGGGTCCTGAGCAGTTCTTC.

This clonotype was observed at least ten times. The V gene is TRBV7-2, the J gene TRBJ2-1; 8 nucleotides agree with TRBD2. V was pared by 1 base and J by 7 bases, with 15 bases of the junction left unmatched. CDR3 length equals 18 residues. Per the germline V gene, CDR1 is SGHTA and CDR2 is FQGNSA. The CDR3 loop is CASSLVSTGGGGGNEQFF. The CDR3 DNA reads TGTGCCAGCAGCTTAGTGTCAACGGGGGGGGGCGGGGGGAATGAGCAGTTCTTC. The whole variable domain, remainder taken from reference TRBV7-2 and TRBJ2-1, is GAGVSQSPSNKVTEKGKDVELRCDPISGHTALYWYRQSLGQGLEFLIYFQGNSAPDKSGLPSDRFSAERTGGSVSTLTIQRTQQEDSAVYLCASSLVSTGGGGGNEQFFGPGTRLTVL.

This clonotype was picked up a small number of times. The rearrangement uses TRBV5-1 and TRBJ1-4, with 7 nucleotides matching TRBD1. The V segment lost 1 base and the J segment 8 bases; nucleotides outside the gene matches: 8. Germline loops: CDR1 SGHRS, CDR2 YFSETQ. The length of the CDR3 is 15 residues. The DNA of the CDR3 is TGCGCCAGCAGCTTGATCCAGGGGGATCTGGAAAAACTGTTTTTT. This translates into CASSLIQGDLEKLFF.

This clonotype has ten or more counts. The chain joins TRBV12-5 to TRBJ2-2; TRBD2 is a possible D gene (5 bases). Germline V gene lookup returns CDR1 LGHNT and CDR2 FRNRAP. The ends were cut back, 5 bases at V and 4 bases at J, with 14 bases in the middle. The CDR3 spans 15 residues. The CDR3, as DNA: TGTGCTAGTGGTGAACGACTGGCGGGCACCGGGGAGCTGTTTTTT. Its translation: CASGERLAGTGELFF.

The chain has TRBV12-3 or TRBV12-4 and TRBJ1-2; D perhaps matches TRBD1 (6 bases). The CDR3 is 16 amino acids. With 3 bases removed from V and 0 bases from J, the gap between germline ends came to 14 bases. In DNA form, the CDR3 reads TGTGCCAGCAGTTTTGGGGGGCGTGGGGCTAACTATGGCTACACCTTC. It encodes CASSFGGRGANYGYTF.

The sample holds a few counts of this clonotype. The J gene is TRBJ1-1, the V gene TRBV7-2; 7 bases are shared with TRBD1. Germline values: CDR1 SGHTA, CDR2 FQGNSA. This CDR3 comprises 14 residues. With V trimmed by 5 bases and J by 2 bases, 5 bases remained unmatched. CDR3 in DNA: TGTGCCAGCAGCCGAGGGGGCGGCAACACTGAAGCTTTCTTT. Amino acids: CASSRGGGNTEAFF.

The CDR3 sequence is CASSLTAYEQYF. CDR3 in DNA: TGTGCCAGCAGCTTGACAGCCTACGAGCAGTACTTC. This rearrangement joins TRBV7-9 to TRBJ2-7; a possible D gene is TRBD1 (5 bases). The CDR3 contains 12 residues. Trimming took off 3 bases at V and 2 bases at J, with 5 bases between the two ends. Germline CDR1 reads SEHNR; CDR2 reads FQNEAQ (reference sequence).

The J gene is TRBJ2-1, the V gene TRBV27; no reliable D call. The CDR3 is 13 amino acids. Between the trimmed V and J ends, which lost 6 bases and 7 bases, there was a span of 13 bases. Germline CDR1 reads MNHEY; CDR2 reads SMNVEV (reference sequence). This CDR3 is CASRTTYENEQFF. The DNA of the CDR3 is TGTGCCAGCAGGACCACCTATGAGAATGAGCAGTTCTTC.

This clonotype appeared many times. The V call is TRBV7-2, the J call TRBJ2-5, with 9 bases lining up with TRBD1. Losses at the gene ends were 2 bases for V and 5 bases for J; bases not matched to a gene: 6. The CDR3 consists of 15 residues. Per the germline V gene, CDR1 is SGHTA and CDR2 is FQGNSA. CDR3 sequence reads: CASSLQTGGRETQYF. In DNA form, the CDR3 reads TGTGCCAGCAGCTTACAGACAGGGGGTCGGGAGACCCAGTACTTC.

Remarks on this clonotype: This may be a read error: a much more frequent sequence differs by one nucleotide. The rearrangement links TRBV7-9 to TRBJ1-2; D unresolved. This CDR3 spans 13 amino acids. The germline V gene encodes CDR1 SEHNR and CDR2 FQNEAQ (reference sequence). The CDR3 spells CANSLPPVYGYTF. The CDR3 DNA is TGTGCCAACAGCCTGCCTCCGGTGTATGGCTACACCTTC.

This clonotype came up many times. This sequence joins TRBV7-2 and TRBJ1-2, with D possibly matching TRBD1 (6 bases). V was trimmed by 5 bases and J by 2 bases, leaving 15 bases between them. Germline V gene data show CDR1 as SGHTA and CDR2 as FQGNSA. The CDR3 runs 15 residues. CDR3: CASSLGHRANYGYTF. CDR3 bases: TGTGCCAGCAGCCTGGGACATAGAGCCAACTATGGCTACACCTTC. Variable domain in full (rest from reference TRBV7-2 and TRBJ1-2): GAGVSQSPSNKVTEKGKDVELRCDPISGHTALYWYRQSLGQGLEFLIYFQGNSAPDKSGLPSDRFSAERTGGSVSTLTIQRTQQEDSAVYLCASSLGHRANYGYTFGSGTRLTVV.

This clonotype was counted ten times or more. This chain links TRBV7-2 with TRBJ2-3; D is uncertain. The V and J ends lost 1 base and 10 bases respectively, with 9 bases between them. Germline V gene data show CDR1 as SGHTA and CDR2 as FQGNSA. CDR3 size: 12 residues. The CDR3 nucleotides are TGTGCCAGCAGCTTAGGCTTTAACTCGCAGTATTTT. As protein: CASSLGFNSQYF.

This clonotype appeared many times. The V gene is TRBV7-2, the J gene TRBJ2-3; 15 positions match TRBD2. The germline CDR1 and CDR2 sequences are SGHTA and FQGNSA. V lost 4 bases to trimming and J lost 4 bases; unmatched junction nucleotides: 6. CDR3 length equals 17 residues. CDR3 bases: TGTGCCAGCAGCTCTGTGGGGACTAGCGGGGGGCCAGATACGCAGTATTTT. As protein: CASSSVGTSGGPDTQYF.